Shown below are 9 T cell receptor beta chains from a single sample sequenced in a study of T-cell memory formation after mild COVID-19. Via MiXCR, TCRdb re-called the 5' RACE reads, giving one row per CDR3 protein. The repertoire holds around 130,000 distinct CDR3 sequences, with about 15% as singletons. Source material: PBMCs or a T cell subset sorted from them (not recorded which). Every receptor here comes from an adult woman who had mild COVID-19 (a few samples of this study predate the infection). Cell type and time point are not known.

The chain carries TRBV3-1 and TRBJ2-7; unclear D gene. V was clipped by 5 bases and J by 5 bases, with 16 bases between them. This CDR3 is 14 amino acids long. From germline, CDR1 is LGHDT and CDR2 YNNKEL (reference sequence). The CDR3 sequence: CASSLIMAGDEQYF. The DNA of the CDR3 is TGTGCCAGCAGCTTGATTATGGCCGGCGACGAGCAGTACTTC.

This clonotype was counted a few times. The V gene is TRBV29-1, the J gene TRBJ2-7, with D unresolved. Between the trimmed V and J ends, which lost 2 bases and 0 bases, there was a span of 8 bases. This CDR3 comprises 13 residues. CDR1 is SQVTM, CDR2 ANQGSEA, per germline. The DNA of the CDR3 is TGCAGCGTTGAATATACCGACTCCTACGAGCAGTACTTC. It encodes CSVEYTDSYEQYF.

This clonotype was observed a handful of times. The chain carries TRBV7-8 and TRBJ2-6, with D possibly being TRBD1 (6 bases). The germline gives CDR1 SGHVS, CDR2 FQNEAQ. V was cut by 2 bases and J by 0 bases, with 14 bases left in between. This CDR3 is built from 18 residues. The CDR3 sequence: CASSLRRQGTSGANVLTF. The DNA for the CDR3 is TGTGCCAGCAGCTTAAGACGGCAGGGGACCTCTGGGGCCAACGTCCTGACTTTC.

The V and J genes are TRBV7-8 and TRBJ1-1; perhaps TRBD1 as D (5 bases). Germline V gene lookup returns CDR1 SGHVS and CDR2 FQNEAQ. The CDR3 is 14 residues long. Trimming removed 10 bases from V and 5 bases from J, with 20 bases in between. The CDR3 DNA sequence: TGTGCCACGGAGCCTACGGGGGGTTATACTGAAGCTTTCTTT. It yields the protein CATEPTGGYTEAFF.

The CDR3 region has the DNA TGCAGCGTTCGGACCCGAAACTCCTACGAGCAGTACTTC. Amino acids: CSVRTRNSYEQYF. This chain connects TRBV29-1 to TRBJ2-7; D not resolved. Trimming cost V 5 bases and J 0 bases, with 11 bases left between them. Germline V gene data show CDR1 as SQVTM and CDR2 as ANQGSEA. The CDR3 is made up of 13 amino acids.

This clonotype came up many times. The chain has TRBV5-1 and TRBJ2-6; the match to TRBD1 covers 9 bases. CDR3 length: 18 amino acids. Germline-derived CDR1 and CDR2 are SGHRS and YFSETQ. The junction had 8 bases not matched to a gene; V was cut back by 4 bases and J by 0 bases. The CDR3 reads CASSPGQGHTSGANVLTF. In DNA, the CDR3 is TGCGCCAGCAGCCCGGGACAGGGTCACACCTCTGGGGCCAACGTCCTGACTTTC.

This chain uses TRBV7-2 with TRBJ2-1, with 14 bases identical to TRBD2. This CDR3 spans 15 amino acids. Germline CDR1 and CDR2: SGHTA and FQGNSA. The V and J ends lost 4 bases and 9 bases, in that order; junction bases with no gene match: 5. CDR3 region: CASSSTSGGAREQFF. In DNA, the CDR3 is TGTGCCAGCAGCTCGACTAGCGGGGGGGCGCGTGAGCAGTTCTTC.

This clonotype occurred a few times. The V call is TRBV29-1, the J call TRBJ2-3; D is uncertain. The CDR3 is 15 amino acids. CDR1 SQVTM and CDR2 ANQGSEA come from the germline V gene. V lost 6 bases and J lost 5, with 21 bases in between. For the CDR3, the DNA is TGCAGCGTCCATCTAACGCGTGCGAAGAGAGATACGCAGTATTTT. This gives the protein CSVHLTRAKRDTQYF.

The chain links TRBV10-3 to TRBJ2-3, with D possibly being TRBD2 (5 bases). Trimming removed 2 bases from V and 1 base from J, with 13 bases in between. The germline V gene has CDR1 ENHRY and CDR2 SYGVKD. The CDR3 extends over 16 amino acids. CDR3: CAISEETAGRTDTQYF. The CDR3 DNA reads TGTGCCATCAGTGAGGAAACGGCGGGCCGCACAGATACGCAGTATTTT.